This TCR beta chain was retrieved from a study of prognosis after radiotherapy for stage I lung cancer. Study-level information: Not a single patient was given any concurrent therapy alongside stereotactic body radiotherapy, also referred to as SBRT.

Two-round multiplex PCR, the amplification method, yielded TCR beta CDR3 from genomic DNA. Initially, in first-round PCR, primers specific to each TRBV and TRBJ gene were used. TCRdb itself ran the multiplex PCR reads through MiXCR, one entry per CDR3 protein. The sample lists around 26,000 distinct CDR3 sequences, just over 45% occurring once. Germline values: CDR1 SGHNT, CDR2 YYREEE (reference sequence). The CDR3 spans 15 residues. A word on this clonotype: A much larger clone differs by one base, so this may be a read error.

The origin of this receptor is a donor aged 50 or older with non-small cell lung cancer. The V call is TRBV5-4, the J call TRBJ2-7; 9 nucleotides align to TRBD1. The sample here was PBMCs, taken before or after stereotactic body radiation therapy (not recorded which). The chain's CDR3 is CSSSRTQGAFYEQYF. CDR3 in DNA: TGTTCCAGCAGTCGCACACAGGGGGCGTTCTACGAGCAGTACTTC.